A single sample is the source of the 13 T cell receptor beta chains below, sequenced in a study of T cells after yellow fever vaccination. Each CDR3 protein gets one entry after TCRdb re-called the 5' RACE reads with MiXCR. Among 100,000 to 150,000 distinct CDR3 sequences listed, approximately 9% were seen once. Here the sequenced sample was CD8+ T cells sorted from PBMCs, taken on the day of the yellow fever booster vaccination. These TCRs come from a man aged 18 to 30 who received the YFV17D yellow fever vaccine.

Of note for this clonotype: A junction end diverges from the germline sequence, so it may reflect a read error. This sequence joins TRBV4-1 and TRBJ1-4; 8 bases match TRBD1. The CDR3 loop spans 16 amino acids. Per the germline V gene, CDR1 is MGHRA and CDR2 is YSYEKL. The CDR3 protein is CASSHPGQGGNEKLIF. The CDR3 coding sequence is TGCGCCAGCAGCCACCCCGGACAGGGAGGAAATGAAAAACTGATTTTT.

This clonotype was seen at least ten times. The chain uses TRBV6-1 and TRBJ1-1; D not certain. This CDR3 contains 13 residues. V lost 7 bases and J lost 7, with 16 bases in between. From germline, CDR1 is MNHNS and CDR2 SASEGT. DNA of the CDR3: TGTGCCAGCAATCGAGGAGGAGGGCGTGAAGCTTTCTTT. This codes for CASNRGGGREAFF.

This clonotype was found many times. V usage is TRBV29-1 and J usage is TRBJ1-2, with D perhaps matching TRBD1 (6 bases). Germline lookup yields CDR1 SQVTM and CDR2 ANQGSEA. Deletions cut 5 bases from V and 1 base from J, with 11 bases between. The CDR3 runs to 13 residues. CDR3 protein: CSVKGGDNYGYTF. In DNA form, the CDR3 reads TGCAGCGTTAAGGGGGGTGATAACTATGGCTACACCTTC.

This clonotype was counted at least ten times. This chain uses TRBV6-5 with TRBJ2-5, with D hard to call. Germline CDR1 and CDR2: MNHEY and SVGAGI. Trimming removed 4 bases from V and 2 bases from J, with 8 bases in between. The CDR3 totals 13 residues. The CDR3 DNA reads as TGTGCCAGCAGTTTAAACAGTCAAGAGACCCAGTACTTC. It is translated as CASSLNSQETQYF.

This clonotype showed up many times. V gene TRBV4-2 combines with J gene TRBJ2-7; 11 positions match TRBD2. V gave up 2 bases and J gave up 3 bases; unmatched junction bases: 6. There are 16 residues in the CDR3. Germline-derived CDR1 and CDR2 are LGHNA and YNFKEQ. The CDR3 DNA is TGTGCCAGCAGCCAAATCACCGGGACTAGCGGCTACGAGCAGTACTTC. This encodes CASSQITGTSGYEQYF.

The J gene is TRBJ2-2, the V gene TRBV12-3 or TRBV12-4; the match to TRBD2 covers 7 bases. V shed 6 bases and J 2 bases; nucleotides not matched to a gene: 6. CDR3 length: 15 residues. CDR3 DNA: TGTGCCAGCAGCAGAGGGACTACAAACACCGGGGAGCTGTTTTTT. It translates to CASSRGTTNTGELFF.

The rearrangement joins TRBV7-8 to TRBJ1-1, with D hard to call. V lost 7 bases and J lost 3, with 15 bases in between. The CDR3 has 14 residues. Germline CDR1 SGHVS, CDR2 FQNEAQ. CDR3 loop: CASTQPRAHTEAFF. DNA for the CDR3: TGTGCCAGCACCCAGCCTCGGGCTCACACTGAAGCTTTCTTT.

This clonotype was detected only a few times. The V call is TRBV7-9, the J call TRBJ1-1; D is possibly TRBD1 (5 bases). V lost 5 bases, J lost 4 bases, and 14 bases lay in between. This CDR3 region has 14 residues. CDR1 is SEHNR and CDR2 is FQNEAQ in the germline V gene (reference sequence). CDR3 in amino acids: CASSPGTSVTEAFF. The CDR3 nucleotides are TGTGCCAGCAGCCCCGGGACGTCGGTCACTGAAGCTTTCTTT.

The chain recombines TRBV14 with TRBJ2-1; TRBD2 might be the D (6 bases). Germline V gives CDR1 SGHDN, CDR2 FVKESK. Trimming pared 2 bases from V and 3 bases from J, leaving 11 bases between. This CDR3 has 15 residues. The DNA for the CDR3 is TGTGCCAGCAGCCAACGGCTAGCGAACTACAATGAGCAGTTCTTC. Translation gives CASSQRLANYNEQFF.

The rearrangement uses TRBV4-2 and TRBJ1-1; D remains unclear. V lost 2 bases to trimming and J lost 6 bases, with 4 bases between them. Germline V gene data show CDR1 as LGHNA and CDR2 as YNFKEQ. The CDR3 is 11 residues long. CDR3 region: CASSQSAEAFF. CDR3 DNA: TGTGCCAGCAGCCAATCCGCTGAAGCTTTCTTT.

Many counts were recorded for this clonotype. This chain uses TRBV11-2 with TRBJ2-3; 7 bases are a match to TRBD2. CDR3 size: 17 residues. Unmatched junction bases numbered 18, after V lost 8 bases and J lost 4 bases. Germline loops: CDR1 SGHAT, CDR2 FQNNGV. The CDR3 sequence: CASSKRTRPSRADTQYF. In DNA form, the CDR3 reads TGTGCCAGCTCTAAGAGGACTAGACCTTCCCGTGCAGATACGCAGTATTTT.

This clonotype turned up a few times. The chain carries TRBV14 and TRBJ2-2; D possibly corresponds to TRBD2 (6 bases). This CDR3 region has 15 residues. Germline V gene data show CDR1 as SGHDN and CDR2 as FVKESK. The ends were cut back, 4 bases at V and 5 bases at J, with 14 bases in the middle. This CDR3 is CASSPLPGETGELFF. CDR3 nucleotide sequence: TGTGCCAGCAGCCCGTTGCCGGGAGAAACCGGGGAGCTGTTTTTT.

In its sample, this clonotype was seen a few times. The gene calls are TRBV5-4 and TRBJ2-5; D is ambiguous. This CDR3 is 13 amino acids long. Germline V lookup: CDR1 SGHNT, CDR2 YYREEE (reference sequence). The V end lost 3 bases, the J end lost 5 bases, and 11 bases lay between the germline ends. CDR3 amino acids: CASSSRVEETQYF. The CDR3 region has the DNA TGTGCCAGCAGCTCTCGGGTCGAGGAGACCCAGTACTTC.